The clone carrying this T cell receptor beta chain was seen at least ten times. Its target is unknown. These data belong to a study of T cells in Graves' hyperthyroidism and ophthalmopathy. Study information: Prior to any treatment, at the point of initial diagnosis, peripheral blood was collected.

Study-level results: Researchers report that a 13 V-J model separated ophthalmopathy from stable hyperthyroidism. Ophthalmopathy got predicted by the model a median about six months before its onset.

If no ophthalmopathy progression occurred within 18 months, Graves' hyperthyroidism was stable. CDR3 length: 14 amino acids. V lost 5 bases, J lost 4 bases, and 3 bases stayed unmatched. There were TCR beta CDR3 regions amplified from RNA transcripts. During a first-round RT-PCR of the TCR CDR3, the HTBI primer set was used. TCRdb recomputed calls from the multiplex PCR reads with MiXCR, one row per CDR3 protein. The data show under 700,000 distinct CDR3 sequences, approximately 15% seen once. The source is a woman aged 18-29 years with Graves' hyperthyroidism. The sequencing sample was made of blood. The rearrangement uses TRBV12-3 or TRBV12-4 and TRBJ2-2; the match to TRBD1 covers 8 bases. The CDR3: CASSRQGLTGELFF. The DNA of the CDR3 is TGTGCCAGCAGTCGACAGGGGCTCACCGGGGAGCTGTTTTTT.